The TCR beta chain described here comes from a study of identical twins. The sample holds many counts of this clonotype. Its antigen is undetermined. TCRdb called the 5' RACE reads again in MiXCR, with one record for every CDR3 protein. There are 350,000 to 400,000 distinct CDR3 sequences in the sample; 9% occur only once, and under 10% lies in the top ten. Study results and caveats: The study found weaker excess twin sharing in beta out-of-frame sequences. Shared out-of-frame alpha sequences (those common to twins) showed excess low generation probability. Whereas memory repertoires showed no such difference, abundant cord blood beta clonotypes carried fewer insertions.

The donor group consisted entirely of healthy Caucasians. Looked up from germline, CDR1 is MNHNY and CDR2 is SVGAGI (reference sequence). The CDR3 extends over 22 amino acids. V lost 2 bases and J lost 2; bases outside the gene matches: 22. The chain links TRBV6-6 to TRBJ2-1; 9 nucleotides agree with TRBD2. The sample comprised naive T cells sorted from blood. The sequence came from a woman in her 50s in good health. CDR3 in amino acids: CASSYLRLGGRASPEAYNEQFF. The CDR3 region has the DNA TGTGCCAGCAGTTACCTTCGCTTAGGCGGGAGGGCCTCCCCAGAAGCCTACAATGAGCAGTTCTTC.